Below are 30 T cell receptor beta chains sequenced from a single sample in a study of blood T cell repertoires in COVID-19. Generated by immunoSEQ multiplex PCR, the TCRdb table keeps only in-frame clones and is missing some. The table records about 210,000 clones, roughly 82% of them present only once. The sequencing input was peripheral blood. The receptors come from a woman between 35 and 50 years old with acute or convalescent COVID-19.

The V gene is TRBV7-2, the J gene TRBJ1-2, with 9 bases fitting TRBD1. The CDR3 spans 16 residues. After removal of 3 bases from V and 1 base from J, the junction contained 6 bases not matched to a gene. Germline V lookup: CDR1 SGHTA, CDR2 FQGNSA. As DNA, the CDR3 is TGTGCCAGCAGCTTTATACAGGGGGCTTTTAACTATGGCTACACCTTC. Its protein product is CASSFIQGAFNYGYTF.

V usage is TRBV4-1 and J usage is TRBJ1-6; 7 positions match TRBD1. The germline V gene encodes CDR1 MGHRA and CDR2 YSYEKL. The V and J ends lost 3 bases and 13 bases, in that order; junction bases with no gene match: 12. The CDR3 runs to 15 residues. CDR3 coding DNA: TGCGCCAGCAGCCAGTCCGGGACAGCGATGCAGCCCCTCCACTTT. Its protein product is CASSQSGTAMQPLHF.

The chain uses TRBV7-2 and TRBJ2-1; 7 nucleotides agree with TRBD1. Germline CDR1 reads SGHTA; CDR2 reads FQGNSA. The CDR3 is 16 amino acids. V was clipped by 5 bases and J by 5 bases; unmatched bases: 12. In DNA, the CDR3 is TGTGCCAGCAGCCCGCAGGGGGTCCTTCTAGACAATGAGCAGTTCTTC. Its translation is CASSPQGVLLDNEQFF.

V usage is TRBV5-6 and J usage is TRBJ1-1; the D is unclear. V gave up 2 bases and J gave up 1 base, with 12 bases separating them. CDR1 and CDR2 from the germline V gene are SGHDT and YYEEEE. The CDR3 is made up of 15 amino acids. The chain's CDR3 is CASSFWLLANTEAFF. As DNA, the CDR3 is TGTGCCAGCAGCTTTTGGCTCCTAGCGAACACTGAAGCTTTCTTT.

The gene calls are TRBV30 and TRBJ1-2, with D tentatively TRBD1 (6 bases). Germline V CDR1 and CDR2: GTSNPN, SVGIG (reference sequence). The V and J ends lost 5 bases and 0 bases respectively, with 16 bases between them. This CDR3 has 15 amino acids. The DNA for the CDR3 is TGTGCCTGGGAACAGGGACTAACCGCTAACTATGGCTACACCTTC. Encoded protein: CAWEQGLTANYGYTF.

CDR3 amino acids: CASSPGTGVTNTEAFF. CDR3 coding DNA: TGTGCCAGCAGCCCCGGGACAGGGGTGACGAACACTGAAGCTTTCTTT. This chain connects TRBV3-1 (or the pseudogene TRBV3-2) to TRBJ1-1; 10 nucleotides align to TRBD1. The germline V gene encodes CDR1 LGHDT and CDR2 YNNKEL (reference sequence). V was clipped by 4 bases and J by 1 base; unmatched bases: 6. The CDR3 totals 16 residues.

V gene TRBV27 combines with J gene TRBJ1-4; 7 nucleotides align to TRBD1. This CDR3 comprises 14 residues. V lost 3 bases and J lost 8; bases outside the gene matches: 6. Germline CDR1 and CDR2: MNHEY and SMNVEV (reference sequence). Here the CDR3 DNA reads TGTGCCAGCAGTTTGACAGGGCTTCGGGAAAAACTGTTTTTT. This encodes CASSLTGLREKLFF.

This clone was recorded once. CDR3 amino acids: CASRKGEGLGYEQYF. In DNA, the CDR3 is TGCGCCAGCAGGAAGGGGGAGGGCCTTGGATACGAGCAGTACTTC. The chain employs TRBV5-1 and TRBJ2-7; D might be TRBD2 (7 bases). CDR3 length equals 15 residues. From germline, CDR1 is SGHRS and CDR2 YFSETQ. Trimming left V 5 bases short and J 4 bases short, with 19 bases between.

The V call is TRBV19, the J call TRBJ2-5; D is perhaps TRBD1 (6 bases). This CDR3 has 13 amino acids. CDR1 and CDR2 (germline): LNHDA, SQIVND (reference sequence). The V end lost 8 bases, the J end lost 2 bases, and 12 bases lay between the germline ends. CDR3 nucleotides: TGTGCCAGTGCCAGGGGTATTCAAGAGACCCAGTACTTC. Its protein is CASARGIQETQYF.

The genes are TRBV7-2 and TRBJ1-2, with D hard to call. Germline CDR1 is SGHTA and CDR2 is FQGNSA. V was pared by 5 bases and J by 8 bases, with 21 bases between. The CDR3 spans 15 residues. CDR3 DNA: TGTGCCAGCAGCACTAATTCCCTCAGCGGGTCGGGCTACACCTTC. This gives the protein CASSTNSLSGSGYTF.

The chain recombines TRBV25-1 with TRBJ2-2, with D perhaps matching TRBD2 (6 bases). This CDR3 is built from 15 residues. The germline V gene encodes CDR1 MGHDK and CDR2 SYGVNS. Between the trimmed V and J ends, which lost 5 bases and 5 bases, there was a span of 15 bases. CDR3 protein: CASSSGGHWTGELFF. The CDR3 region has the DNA TGTGCCAGCAGTTCAGGAGGGCATTGGACCGGGGAGCTGTTTTTT.

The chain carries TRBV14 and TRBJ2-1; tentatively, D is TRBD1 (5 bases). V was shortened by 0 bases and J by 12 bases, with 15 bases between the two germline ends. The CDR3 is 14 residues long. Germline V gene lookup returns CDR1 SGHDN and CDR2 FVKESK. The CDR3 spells CASSQDRRQSGQFF. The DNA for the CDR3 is TGTGCCAGCAGCCAAGATAGGCGACAGTCTGGGCAGTTCTTC.

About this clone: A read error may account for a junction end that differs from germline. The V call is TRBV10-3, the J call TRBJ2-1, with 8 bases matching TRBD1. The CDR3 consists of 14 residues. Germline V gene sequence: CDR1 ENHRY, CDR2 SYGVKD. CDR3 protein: CATSGTGQGNEQFF. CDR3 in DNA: TGTGCCACCAGTGGGACAGGTCAAGGAAATGAGCAGTTCTTC.

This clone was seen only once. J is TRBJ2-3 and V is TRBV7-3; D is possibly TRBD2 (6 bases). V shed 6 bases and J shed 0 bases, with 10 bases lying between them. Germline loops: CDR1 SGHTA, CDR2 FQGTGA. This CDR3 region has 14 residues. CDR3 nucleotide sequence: TGTGCCAGCAGTTTCGGGGGAAGCACAGATACGCAGTATTTT. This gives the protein CASSFGGSTDTQYF.

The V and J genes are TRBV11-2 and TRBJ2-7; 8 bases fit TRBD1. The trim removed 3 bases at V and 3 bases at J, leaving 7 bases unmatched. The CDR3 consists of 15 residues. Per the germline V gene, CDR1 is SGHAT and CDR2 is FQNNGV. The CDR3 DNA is TGTGCCAGCAGCTTCCCCGGGACAGGCCTCTACGAGCAGTACTTC. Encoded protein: CASSFPGTGLYEQYF. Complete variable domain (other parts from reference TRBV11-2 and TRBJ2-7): EAGVAQSPRYKIIEKRQSVAFWCNPISGHATLYWYQQILGQGPKLLIQFQNNGVVDDSQLPKDRFSAERLKGVDSTLKIQPAKLEDSAVYLCASSFPGTGLYEQYFGPGTRLTVT.

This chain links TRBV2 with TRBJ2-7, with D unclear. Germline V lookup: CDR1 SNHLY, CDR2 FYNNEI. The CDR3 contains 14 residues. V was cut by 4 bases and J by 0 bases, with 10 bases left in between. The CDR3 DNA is TGTGCCAGCAGTGCCGTCTTTAGCTCCTACGAGCAGTACTTC. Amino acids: CASSAVFSSYEQYF.

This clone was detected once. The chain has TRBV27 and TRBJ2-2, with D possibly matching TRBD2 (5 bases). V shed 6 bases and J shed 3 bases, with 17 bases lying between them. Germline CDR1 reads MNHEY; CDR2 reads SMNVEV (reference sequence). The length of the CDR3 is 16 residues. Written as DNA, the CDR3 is TGTGCCAGCAGCCCTGGATTCTTCGGGGACACCGGGGAGCTGTTTTTT. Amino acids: CASSPGFFGDTGELFF.

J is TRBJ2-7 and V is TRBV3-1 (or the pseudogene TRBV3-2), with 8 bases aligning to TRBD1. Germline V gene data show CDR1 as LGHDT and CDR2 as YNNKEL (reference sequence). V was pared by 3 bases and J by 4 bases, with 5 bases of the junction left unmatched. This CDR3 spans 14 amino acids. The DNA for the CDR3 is TGTGCCAGCAGCCACGACAGGGGAATGTACGAGCAGTACTTC. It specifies CASSHDRGMYEQYF.

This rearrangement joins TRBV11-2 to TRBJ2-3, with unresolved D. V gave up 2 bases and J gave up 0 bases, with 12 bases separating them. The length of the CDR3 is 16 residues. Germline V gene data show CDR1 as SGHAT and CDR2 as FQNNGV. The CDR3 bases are TGTGCCAGCAGCTTATCGGGTGCATTTAGCACAGATACGCAGTATTTT. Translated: CASSLSGAFSTDTQYF.

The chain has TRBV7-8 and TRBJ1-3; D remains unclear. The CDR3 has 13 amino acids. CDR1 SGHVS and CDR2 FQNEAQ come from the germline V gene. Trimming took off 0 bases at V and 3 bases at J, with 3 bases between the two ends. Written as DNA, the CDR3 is TGTGCCAGCAGCTTAGCCGGTGGAAACACCATATATTTT. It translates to CASSLAGGNTIYF.

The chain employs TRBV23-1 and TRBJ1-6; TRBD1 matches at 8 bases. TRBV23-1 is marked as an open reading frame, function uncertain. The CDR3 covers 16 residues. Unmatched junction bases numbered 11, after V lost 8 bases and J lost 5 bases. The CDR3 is CASREGAGGDNSPLHF. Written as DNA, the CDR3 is TGCGCCAGCCGAGAAGGGGCAGGGGGCGATAATTCACCCCTCCACTTT.

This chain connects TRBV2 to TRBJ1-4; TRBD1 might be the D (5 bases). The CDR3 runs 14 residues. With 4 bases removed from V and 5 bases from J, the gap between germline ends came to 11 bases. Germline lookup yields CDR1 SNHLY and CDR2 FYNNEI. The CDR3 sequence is CASSGGGRNEKLFF. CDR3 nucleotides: TGTGCCAGCAGTGGGGGGGGGAGGAATGAAAAACTGTTTTTT.

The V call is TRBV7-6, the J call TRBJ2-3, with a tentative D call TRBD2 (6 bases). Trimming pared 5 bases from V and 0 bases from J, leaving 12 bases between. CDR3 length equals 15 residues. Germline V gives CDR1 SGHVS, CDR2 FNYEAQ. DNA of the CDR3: TGTGCCAGCAGCCACTTCGGACTAAGCACAGATACGCAGTATTTT. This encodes CASSHFGLSTDTQYF. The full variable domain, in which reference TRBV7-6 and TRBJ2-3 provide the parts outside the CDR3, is GAGVSQSPRYKVTKRGQDVALRCDPISGHVSLYWYRQALGQGPEFLTYFNYEAQQDKSGLPNDRFSAERPEGSISTLTIQRTEQRDSAMYRCASSHFGLSTDTQYFGPGTRLTVL.

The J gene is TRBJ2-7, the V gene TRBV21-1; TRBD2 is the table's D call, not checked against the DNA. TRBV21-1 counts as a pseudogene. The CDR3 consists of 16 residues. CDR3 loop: CASSKLGAGLAYEQYF. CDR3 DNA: TGTGCCAGCAGCAAATTGGGAGCGGGATTAGCCTACGAGCAGTACTTC.

CDR3 amino acids: CASAGGGYEQYF. The CDR3 DNA reads TGTGCCAGCGCGGGGGGAGGCTACGAGCAGTACTTC. The rearrangement uses TRBV2 and TRBJ2-7, with 8 bases fitting TRBD2. The V gene's germline CDR1 is SNHLY and CDR2 FYNNEI. V was pared by 8 bases and J by 3 bases, with 3 bases of the junction left unmatched. The CDR3 contains 12 residues.

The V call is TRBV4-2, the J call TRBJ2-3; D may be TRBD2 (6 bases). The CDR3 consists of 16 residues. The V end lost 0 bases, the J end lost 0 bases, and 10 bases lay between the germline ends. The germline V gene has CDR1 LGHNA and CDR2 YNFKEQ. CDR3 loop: CASSQDGRGSTDTQYF. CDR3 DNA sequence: TGTGCCAGCAGCCAAGATGGTCGGGGGAGCACAGATACGCAGTATTTT.

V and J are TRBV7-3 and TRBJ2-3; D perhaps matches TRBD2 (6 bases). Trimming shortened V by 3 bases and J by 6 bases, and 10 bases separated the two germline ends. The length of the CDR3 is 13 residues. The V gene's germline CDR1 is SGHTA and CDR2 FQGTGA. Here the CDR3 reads CASSFQRGDTQYF. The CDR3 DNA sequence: TGTGCCAGCAGCTTCCAACGGGGGGATACGCAGTATTTT.

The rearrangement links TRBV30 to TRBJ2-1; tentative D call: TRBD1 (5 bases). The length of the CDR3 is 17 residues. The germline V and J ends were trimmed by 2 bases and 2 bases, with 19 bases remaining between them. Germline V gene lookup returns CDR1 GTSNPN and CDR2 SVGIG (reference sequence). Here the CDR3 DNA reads TGTGCCTGGAGTAATGTAGGGGCCGTAACCCCCTACAATGAGCAGTTCTTC. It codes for CAWSNVGAVTPYNEQFF. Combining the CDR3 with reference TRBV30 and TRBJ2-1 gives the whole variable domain SQTIHQWPATLVQPVGSPLSLECTVEGTSNPNLYWYRQAAGRGLQLLFYSVGIGQISSEVPQNLSASRPQDRQFILSSKKLLLSDSGFYLCAWSNVGAVTPYNEQFFGPGTRLTVL.

The CDR3 DNA reads as TGTGCCAGCAGTTTGCGGACCGGGACAGGGTATGAAGCTTTCTTT. This encodes CASSLRTGTGYEAFF. This sequence joins TRBV27 and TRBJ1-1, with TRBD1 matching 9 bases. J was trimmed by 7 bases and V by 3 bases; bases with no gene match: 9. Germline lookup yields CDR1 MNHEY and CDR2 SMNVEV (reference sequence). This CDR3 is built from 15 residues.

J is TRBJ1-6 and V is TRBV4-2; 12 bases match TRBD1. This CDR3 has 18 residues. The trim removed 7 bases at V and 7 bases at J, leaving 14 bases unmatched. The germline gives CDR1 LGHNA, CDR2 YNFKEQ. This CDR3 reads CASKARDRGPRDNSPLHF. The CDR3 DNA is TGTGCCAGCAAAGCCCGGGACAGGGGGCCCCGGGACAATTCACCCCTCCACTTT.